This T cell receptor (beta chain) was obtained from a study of control samples from healthy donors and cancer patients. Here immunoSEQ multiplex PCR was the method, and the copy in TCRdb shows in-frame clones only, minus some. The data contain about 20,000 clones, around 84% of them singletons. Germline V gene sequence: CDR1 SEHNR, CDR2 FQNEAQ (reference sequence). CDR3 length equals 15 residues. After removal of 6 bases from V and 9 bases from J, the junction contained 12 bases not matched to a gene. The sequence derives from a woman aged 65 to 85 with colorectal cancer. The chain carries TRBV7-9 and TRBJ2-1; 9 bases line up with TRBD2. Specimen: PBMCs. The CDR3 is CASRRDSGSRGEQFF. The CDR3 region has the DNA TGTGCCAGCAGGCGGGATAGCGGGAGTAGGGGTGAGCAGTTCTTC.